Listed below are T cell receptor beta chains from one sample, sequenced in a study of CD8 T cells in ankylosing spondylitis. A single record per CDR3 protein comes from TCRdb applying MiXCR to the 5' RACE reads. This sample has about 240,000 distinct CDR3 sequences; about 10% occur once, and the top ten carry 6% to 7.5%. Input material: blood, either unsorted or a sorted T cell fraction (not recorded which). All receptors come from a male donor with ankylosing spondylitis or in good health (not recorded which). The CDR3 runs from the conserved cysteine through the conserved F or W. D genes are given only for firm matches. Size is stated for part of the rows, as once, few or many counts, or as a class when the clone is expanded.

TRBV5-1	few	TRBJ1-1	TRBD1	TGCGCCAGCAGTCGTGGACAGGGTATGAACACTGAAGCTTTCTTT	CASSRGQGMNTEAFF
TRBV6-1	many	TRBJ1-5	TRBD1	TGTGCCAGCAGCCCCCAGGGGGGCGATCAGCCCCAGCATTTT	CASSPQGGDQPQHF
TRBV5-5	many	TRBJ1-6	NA	TGTGCCAGCAGCTTGGTTAGGCAGAGACGGGATTCACCCCTCCACTTT	CASSLVRQRRDSPLHF
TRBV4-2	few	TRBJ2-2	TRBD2	TGTGCCAGCAGCCGCATAGTTACCGGGACTAGCGGGGGGGGTCAGACCGGGGAGCTGTTTTTT	CASSRIVTGTSGGGQTGELFF
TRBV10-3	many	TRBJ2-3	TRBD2	TGTGCCATCAGTGAGCGGGGACTAGCGGGTTTGGGGACAGATACGCAGTATTTT	CAISERGLAGLGTDTQYF
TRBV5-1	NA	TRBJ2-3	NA	TGCGCCAGCAGCTTGGAACGGGGTGGTAGCACAGATACGCAGTATTTT	CASSLERGGSTDTQYF
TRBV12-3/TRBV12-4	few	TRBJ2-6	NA	TGTGCCAGCAGTTTAGTTGGGGCTGGGGCCAACGTCCTGACTTTC	CASSLVGAGANVLTF
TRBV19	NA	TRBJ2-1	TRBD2	TGTGCCAGTAGCAAAGGGACTAGCGGGTACAATGAGCAGTTCTTC	CASSKGTSGYNEQFF
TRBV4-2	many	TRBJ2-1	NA	TGTGCCAGCAGCCAACCCCACTGGTTTGGGGAGCAGTTCTTC	CASSQPHWFGEQFF
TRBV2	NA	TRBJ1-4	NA	TGTGCCAGCAAGCGCTGGGGTGGAGAAGAAGAAAAACTGTTTTTT	CASKRWGGEEEKLFF
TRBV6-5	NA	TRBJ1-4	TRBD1	TGTGCCAGCAGTAACAGGGGCCTCGATGCAACTAATGAAAAACTGTTTTTT	CASSNRGLDATNEKLFF
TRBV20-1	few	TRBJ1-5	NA	TGCAGTGCTAGTGAGGCAGGTCTCGTTCAGCCCCAGCATTTT	CSASEAGLVQPQHF
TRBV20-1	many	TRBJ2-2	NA	TGCAGTGCTAGCAGGTTCGACACCGGGGAGCTGTTTTTT	CSASRFDTGELFF
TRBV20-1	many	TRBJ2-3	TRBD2	TGCACCAGCAAGACTAGCGGGGATCAGGGTACGCAGTATTTT	CTSKTSGDQGTQYF
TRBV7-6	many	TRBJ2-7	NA	TGTGCCAGCAGCTTAGAGGACGAGCAGTACTTC	CASSLEDEQYF
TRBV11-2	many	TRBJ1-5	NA	TGTGCCAGCAGCCCACATTGGGGGCCGGACCAGCCCCAGCATTTT	CASSPHWGPDQPQHF
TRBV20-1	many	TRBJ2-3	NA	TGCAGTGCTAGGGACTTCGGCACAGATACGCAGTATTTT	CSARDFGTDTQYF
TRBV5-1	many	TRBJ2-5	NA	TGCGCCAGCAGCCCGGCGACTCGGCCGGCCCAGTACTTC	CASSPATRPAQYF
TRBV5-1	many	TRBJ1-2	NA	TGCGCCAGCAGCTTGGCGAACTTGGGCTACACCTTC	CASSLANLGYTF
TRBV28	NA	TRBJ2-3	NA	TGTGCCAGCAGCCCGCAGGGGGGTGCGGATACGCAGTATTTT	CASSPQGGADTQYF
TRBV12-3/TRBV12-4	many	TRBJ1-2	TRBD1	TGTGCCAGCAGTTGGGCAGGGGGTAGCTATGGCTACACCTTC	CASSWAGGSYGYTF
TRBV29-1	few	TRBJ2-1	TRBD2	TGCAGCGGACTAGCTGAGCAGTTCTTC	CSGLAEQFF
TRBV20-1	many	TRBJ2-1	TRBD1	TGCAGTGCTAGAGATCGGCCCTCGAACAGGGGGCCAAATGAGCAGTTCTTC	CSARDRPSNRGPNEQFF
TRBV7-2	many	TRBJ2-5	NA	TGTGCCAGCAGCCGAAGAGTACAAGAGACCCAGTACTTC	CASSRRVQETQYF
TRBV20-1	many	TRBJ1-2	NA	TGCAGTGCTAGCCCATTCCCCTACACCTTC	CSASPFPYTF
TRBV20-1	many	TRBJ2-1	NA	TGCAGTGCTAGAGATCCCGGCGGGCCCGACTCCTACAATGAGCAGTTCTTC	CSARDPGGPDSYNEQFF
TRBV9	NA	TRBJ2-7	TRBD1	TGTGCCAGCAGCTACACCGGGACAGGGGGCATCCACGAGCAGTACTTC	CASSYTGTGGIHEQYF
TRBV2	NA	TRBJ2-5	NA	TGTGCCAGCAGTACGGGGTCCCCAGAGACCCAGTACTTC	CASSTGSPETQYF
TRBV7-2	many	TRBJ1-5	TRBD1	TGTGCCAGCAGCTGGCGAGCAGCCGGGACAGGGGGCGAACAGCCCCAGCATTTT	CASSWRAAGTGGEQPQHF
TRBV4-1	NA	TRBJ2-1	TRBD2	TGCGCCAGCAGCTACGGACTAGCTTCGGGCAATGAGCAGTTCTTC	CASSYGLASGNEQFF
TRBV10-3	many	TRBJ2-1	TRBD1	TGTGCCATCAGCCCGTCCCCGGGACAGGGGGCGCAAAATGAGCAGTTCTTC	CAISPSPGQGAQNEQFF
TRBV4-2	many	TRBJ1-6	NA	TGTGCCAGCAGCCAAATCCGCAATTCACCCCTCCACTTT	CASSQIRNSPLHF
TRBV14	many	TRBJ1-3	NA	TGTGCCAGCAGCCCCGTCCGACTGGGAAACACCATATATTTT	CASSPVRLGNTIYF
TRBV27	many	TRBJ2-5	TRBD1	TGTGCCAGCAGTCCTAGGGACAGGGAGTCAGAGACCCAGTACTTC	CASSPRDRESETQYF
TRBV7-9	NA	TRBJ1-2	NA	TGTGCCAGCAGCTTTGACTACCAGGGCTACACCTTC	CASSFDYQGYTF
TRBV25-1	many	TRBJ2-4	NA	TGTGCCAGCAGTGGGGCAGGAAACTTAGCCAAAAACATTCAGTACTTC	CASSGAGNLAKNIQYF
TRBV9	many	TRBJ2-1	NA	TGTGCCAGCAGCCCCAATGAGCAGTTCTTC	CASSPNEQFF